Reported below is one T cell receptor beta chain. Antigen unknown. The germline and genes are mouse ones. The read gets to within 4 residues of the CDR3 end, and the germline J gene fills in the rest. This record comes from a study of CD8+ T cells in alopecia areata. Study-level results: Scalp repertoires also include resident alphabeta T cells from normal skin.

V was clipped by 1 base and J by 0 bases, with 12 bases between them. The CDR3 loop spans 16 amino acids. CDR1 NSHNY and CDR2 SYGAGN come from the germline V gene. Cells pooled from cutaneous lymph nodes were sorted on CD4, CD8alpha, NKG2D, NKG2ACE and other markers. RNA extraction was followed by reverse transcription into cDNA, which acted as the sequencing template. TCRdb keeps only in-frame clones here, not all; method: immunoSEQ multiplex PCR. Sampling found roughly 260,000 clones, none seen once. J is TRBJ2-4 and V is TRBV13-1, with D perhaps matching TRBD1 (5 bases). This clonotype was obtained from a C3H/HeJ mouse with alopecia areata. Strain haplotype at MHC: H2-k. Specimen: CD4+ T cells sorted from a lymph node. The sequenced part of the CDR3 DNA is TGTGCCAGCAGTGATCCCCGGACATCTAGTCAAAAC. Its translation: CASSDPRTSSQN. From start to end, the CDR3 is CASSDPRTSSQNTLYF.